This T cell receptor beta chain was sequenced in a study of blood T cell repertoires in COVID-19. Study at large: Acute and convalescent COVID-19 specimens originated in the United States, Italy and Spain. The analysed material was cDNA or gDNA that came from T cells, B-cell-depleted T cells, or PBMCs.

The germline V gene has CDR1 MGHDK and CDR2 SYGVNS. This CDR3 region has 13 residues. Trimming left V 4 bases short and J 6 bases short, with 12 bases between. As originally analysed: Amplification of reference gene primers provided the estimated nucleated cell counts. Clones were read by immunoSEQ multiplex PCR, and TCRdb kept only the in-frame ones, dropping some. D and trimming come from the DNA, and the V and J calls and clone size come from that table. In the table there are about 57,000 clones, about 81% of which are singletons. J is TRBJ1-1 and V is TRBV25-1; D is perhaps TRBD1 (6 bases). The clonotype was recovered from an older woman with acute or convalescent COVID-19. Sequenced: peripheral blood. The CDR3 sequence: CASSVTGTSEAFF. CDR3 sequence (DNA): TGTGCCAGCAGTGTTACCGGGACATCTGAAGCTTTCTTT.